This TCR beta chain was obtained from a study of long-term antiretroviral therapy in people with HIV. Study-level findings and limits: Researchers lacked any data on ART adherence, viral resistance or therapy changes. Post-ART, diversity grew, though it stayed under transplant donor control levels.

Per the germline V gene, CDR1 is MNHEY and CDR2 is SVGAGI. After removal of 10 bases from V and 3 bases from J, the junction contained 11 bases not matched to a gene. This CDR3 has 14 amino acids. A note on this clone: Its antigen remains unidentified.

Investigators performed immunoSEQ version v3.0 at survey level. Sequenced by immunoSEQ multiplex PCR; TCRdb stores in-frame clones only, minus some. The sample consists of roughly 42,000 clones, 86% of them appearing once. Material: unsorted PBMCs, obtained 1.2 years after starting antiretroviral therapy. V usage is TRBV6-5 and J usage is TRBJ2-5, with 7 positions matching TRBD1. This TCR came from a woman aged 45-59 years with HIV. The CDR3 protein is CATSTGTAKETQYF. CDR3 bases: TGTGCCACTTCCACCGGGACAGCAAAAGAGACCCAGTACTTC.